These 28 T cell receptor beta chains came from one sample sequenced in a study of blood T cell repertoires in COVID-19. The assay was immunoSEQ multiplex PCR, and TCRdb's table has in-frame clones only and misses some. The sample has approximately 160,000 clones; about 85% are singletons. Sequenced: peripheral blood. The source of these receptors is a man in his 60s who had recovered from COVID-19.

The chain links TRBV20-1 to TRBJ2-1; 10 positions agree with TRBD1. The CDR3 totals 18 residues. Germline CDR1 DFQATT, CDR2 SNEGSKA (reference sequence). J gave up 0 bases and V 3 bases, and 11 bases lay outside the gene matches. CDR3 nucleotides: TGCAGTGCTAGTCGGGACAGGGGCCCTAGGAGCTCCTACAATGAGCAGTTCTTC. This codes for CSASRDRGPRSSYNEQFF.

The rearrangement uses TRBV13 and TRBJ2-7; 11 nucleotides align to TRBD1. The CDR3 spans 15 residues. The germline CDR1 and CDR2 sequences are PRHDT and FYEKMQ (reference sequence). With V trimmed by 5 bases and J by 0 bases, 3 bases remained unmatched. The CDR3 is CASSLGTGGSYEQYF. Written as DNA, the CDR3 is TGTGCCAGCAGCCTCGGGACAGGGGGCTCCTACGAGCAGTACTTC. The complete variable domain, with remaining parts taken from reference TRBV13 and TRBJ2-7, reads AAGVIQSPRHLIKEKRETATLKCYPIPRHDTVYWYQQGPGQDPQFLISFYEKMQSDKGSIPDRFSAQQFSDYHSELNMSSLELGDSALYFCASSLGTGGSYEQYFGPGTRLTVT.

The chain joins TRBV10-3 to TRBJ2-1; D perhaps matches TRBD2 (5 bases). Germline CDR1 ENHRY, CDR2 SYGVKD. The CDR3 is 15 amino acids. The V gene lost 4 bases and the J gene lost 7 bases, with 17 bases spanning the gap. The CDR3 region is CAISGGDLEGNEQFF. DNA of the CDR3: TGTGCCATCAGTGGGGGTGACCTTGAGGGAAATGAGCAGTTCTTC.

This clone was seen more than once but under ten times. The chain has TRBV6-5 and TRBJ2-5; D call uncertain. V shed 6 bases and J shed 2 bases, with 13 bases lying between them. Germline V gene data show CDR1 as MNHEY and CDR2 as SVGAGI. The CDR3 runs 14 residues. The CDR3 DNA reads TGTGCCAGCAGAGCCCCGAGACTGCAAGAGACCCAGTACTTC. Protein: CASRAPRLQETQYF.

The CDR3 reads CASSIGRWDSYQETQYF. CDR3 bases: TGTGCCAGTAGTATAGGAAGGTGGGACAGCTACCAAGAGACCCAGTACTTC. The chain has TRBV19 and TRBJ2-5, with 7 bases identical to TRBD1. CDR1 is LNHDA and CDR2 is SQIVND in the germline V gene (reference sequence). CDR3 length: 17 amino acids. The V segment lost 1 base and the J segment 0 bases; nucleotides outside the gene matches: 8.

Details on this clone: One end of the junction is discordant with germline, which a read error may explain. This sample also contains other DNA sequences that code for the same CDR3. This chain links TRBV5-6 with TRBJ2-7; TRBD1 matches 10 bases. CDR3 length equals 14 residues. The germline V gene has CDR1 SGHDT and CDR2 YYEEEE. The CDR3 spells CASSLGQGRYEQYF. In DNA, the CDR3 is TGTGCCAGCAGTTTGGGACAGGGGCGCTACGAGCAGTACTTC.

This chain links TRBV19 with TRBJ1-6; D remains unclear. Trimming shortened V by 4 bases and J by 3 bases, and 13 bases separated the two germline ends. The CDR3 loop spans 16 amino acids. Germline values: CDR1 LNHDA, CDR2 SQIVND (reference sequence). The CDR3 coding sequence is TGTGCCAGTAGTAGGCGGGGAGATCTCTATAATTCACCCCTCCACTTT. Translation: CASSRRGDLYNSPLHF.

This clone was found a few times. The V gene is TRBV5-1, the J gene TRBJ2-2; D remains ambiguous. The germline CDR1 and CDR2 sequences are SGHRS and YFSETQ. Trimming pared 2 bases from V and 1 base from J, leaving 3 bases between. The CDR3 has 13 amino acids. CDR3 bases: TGCGCCAGCAGCTTCAGGAACACCGGGGAGCTGTTTTTT. The encoded protein is CASSFRNTGELFF.

DNA for the CDR3: TGTGCCAGCAGTTACCCGGGACAACGGGAGTATTTT. This encodes CASSYPGQREYF. The genes are TRBV6-2 or TRBV6-3 and TRBJ2-3; D is possibly TRBD1 (6 bases). V dropped 2 bases and J dropped 13 bases, with 13 bases sitting between them. CDR3 size: 12 residues. Germline lookup yields CDR1 MNHEY and CDR2 SVGEGT.

This clone has a single count. Written as DNA, the CDR3 is TGTGCCATCACGTCGGAGCCGAACACTGAAGCTTTCTTT. Amino acid sequence: CAITSEPNTEAFF. V is TRBV10-3 and J is TRBJ1-1, with D uncertain. Trimming took 7 bases from V and 1 from J, leaving 10 bases between them. Germline V gene sequence: CDR1 ENHRY, CDR2 SYGVKD. CDR3 length: 13 amino acids.

V is TRBV5-1 and J is TRBJ2-1; 14 bases are a match to TRBD2. CDR1 is SGHRS, CDR2 YFSETQ, per germline. With V trimmed by 4 bases and J by 8 bases, 11 bases remained unmatched. This CDR3 has 17 amino acids. CDR3 amino acids: CASSPGAGLAGGDEQFF. The CDR3 region has the DNA TGCGCCAGCAGCCCTGGGGCCGGACTAGCGGGGGGCGATGAGCAGTTCTTC.

CDR3 sequence: CASSLLGVHTEAFF. The DNA of the CDR3 is TGTGCCAGCAGTTTATTAGGGGTCCACACTGAAGCTTTCTTT. V gene TRBV27 combines with J gene TRBJ1-1; tentative D call: TRBD1 (5 bases). Trimming took off 1 base at V and 3 bases at J, with 9 bases between the two ends. Germline-derived CDR1 and CDR2 are MNHEY and SMNVEV (reference sequence). The CDR3 covers 14 residues.

This chain uses TRBV6-5 with TRBJ2-7; TRBD1 agrees at 7 bases. CDR3 size: 13 residues. In germline, CDR1 is MNHEY, CDR2 SVGAGI. V lost 7 bases and J lost 1; bases outside the gene matches: 4. CDR3 sequence: CASKQQGSYEQYF. DNA of the CDR3: TGTGCCAGCAAACAACAGGGGTCCTACGAGCAGTACTTC.

The CDR3 DNA is TGTGCCAGCAGGTCAAGAGCGGGGGAAGAAGGGGAGCTGTTTTTT. Protein sequence: CASRSRAGEEGELFF. This chain joins TRBV6-5 and TRBJ2-2; 8 bases map to TRBD2. The germline CDR1 and CDR2 sequences are MNHEY and SVGAGI. This CDR3 comprises 15 residues. Unmatched junction bases numbered 11, after V lost 6 bases and J lost 8 bases.

The chain carries TRBV2 and TRBJ2-5, with a possible D match to TRBD2 (6 bases). The germline V gene encodes CDR1 SNHLY and CDR2 FYNNEI. The length of the CDR3 is 14 residues. Trimming stripped 7 bases from V and 4 bases from J, with 16 bases between. For the CDR3, the DNA is TGTGCCAGCACACGGGGGTTTGGGGGAGAGACCCAGTACTTC. It specifies CASTRGFGGETQYF. Complete variable domain (other parts from reference TRBV2 and TRBJ2-5): EPEVTQTPSHQVTQMGQEVILRCVPISNHLYFYWYRQILGQKVEFLVSFYNNEISEKSEIFDDQFSVERPDGSNFTLKIRSTKLEDSAMYFCASTRGFGGETQYFGPGTRLLVL.

The rearrangement joins TRBV6-6 to TRBJ1-5; D gene uncertain. CDR1 MNHNY and CDR2 SVGAGI come from the germline V gene (reference sequence). The CDR3 spans 14 residues. V shed 6 bases and J shed 2 bases, with 11 bases lying between them. CDR3 sequence reads: CASRHWTGNQPQHF. As DNA, the CDR3 is TGTGCCAGCAGGCACTGGACTGGCAATCAGCCCCAGCATTTT.

This chain uses TRBV5-1 with TRBJ2-5; TRBD2 agrees at 14 bases. Germline loops: CDR1 SGHRS, CDR2 YFSETQ. V shed 3 bases, J shed 2 bases, and the junction held 3 bases outside the gene matches. This CDR3 is built from 16 residues. The CDR3, as DNA: TGCGCCAGCAGCTCCAGACTAGCGGGGGGGCAAGAGACCCAGTACTTC. Protein product: CASSSRLAGGQETQYF.

This chain links TRBV5-1 with TRBJ2-5; D might be TRBD1 (5 bases). Looked up from germline, CDR1 is SGHRS and CDR2 is YFSETQ. Trimming stripped 0 bases from V and 4 bases from J, with 16 bases between. This CDR3 comprises 16 residues. The CDR3 DNA is TGCGCCAGCAGCTTGGAGGGCCGAGGCCAGGGAGAGACCCAGTACTTC. As protein: CASSLEGRGQGETQYF.

This clone was seen a few times. This rearrangement joins TRBV7-9 to TRBJ2-3; D is unresolved. V lost 6 bases and J 4 bases, leaving 5 bases between the germline ends. Germline CDR1 and CDR2: SEHNR and FQNEAQ (reference sequence). This CDR3 comprises 11 residues. The CDR3 here is CASRSADTQYF. The CDR3 DNA follows: TGTGCCAGCAGGAGTGCAGATACGCAGTATTTT.

The chain combines TRBV6-4 with TRBJ2-1; 8 nucleotides agree with TRBD2. V gave up 2 bases and J gave up 4 bases; unmatched junction bases: 7. CDR1 and CDR2 (germline): MRHNA, SNTAGT. The length of the CDR3 is 16 residues. CDR3 bases: TGTGCCAGCAGTGACGTTACGGGGGGGGGTTACAATGAGCAGTTCTTC. It encodes CASSDVTGGGYNEQFF.

J is TRBJ2-1 and V is TRBV5-6, with 7 bases aligning to TRBD2. The CDR3 totals 16 residues. J was trimmed by 2 bases and V by 4 bases; bases with no gene match: 9. The germline V gene has CDR1 SGHDT and CDR2 YYEEEE. CDR3 amino acids: CASSVAGAGTYNEQFF. DNA of the CDR3: TGTGCCAGCAGCGTCGCAGGAGCGGGGACCTACAATGAGCAGTTCTTC.

This clone was observed once. This chain connects TRBV19 to TRBJ2-1; 12 nucleotides align to TRBD2. Germline-derived CDR1 and CDR2 are LNHDA and SQIVND (reference sequence). The CDR3 has 16 residues. The V and J ends lost 2 bases and 7 bases, in that order; junction bases with no gene match: 6. This chain's CDR3 is CASSIFASGGANEQFF. The CDR3 DNA follows: TGTGCCAGTAGTATATTTGCTAGCGGGGGGGCAAATGAGCAGTTCTTC.

The rearrangement joins TRBV5-1 to TRBJ1-1; D perhaps matches TRBD1 (5 bases). This CDR3 has 15 residues. With 0 bases removed from V and 1 base from J, the gap between germline ends came to 10 bases. Germline values: CDR1 SGHRS, CDR2 YFSETQ. CDR3 coding DNA: TGCGCCAGCAGCTTGGGGGGCAGCCCGAACACTGAAGCTTTCTTT. This gives the protein CASSLGGSPNTEAFF.

This rearrangement joins TRBV19 to TRBJ1-6; TRBD1 matches 12 bases. V lost 2 bases and J lost 7; bases outside the gene matches: 9. The germline gives CDR1 LNHDA, CDR2 SQIVND (reference sequence). The CDR3 consists of 18 residues. The CDR3 region is CASSIYGGQGARNSPLHF. The CDR3 bases are TGTGCCAGTAGTATATACGGGGGACAGGGGGCGAGGAATTCACCCCTCCACTTT.

The rearrangement joins TRBV29-1 to TRBJ2-7; D may be TRBD2 (7 bases). Trimming took 7 bases from V and 6 from J, leaving 16 bases between them. The CDR3 consists of 12 residues. CDR1 and CDR2 from the germline V gene are SQVTM and ANQGSEA. DNA for the CDR3: TGCAGCGCCGTTGGGAGGGGGACCGAGCAGTACTTC. It codes for CSAVGRGTEQYF.

Comment on this clone: A junction boundary mismatches the germline segment, possibly from a read error. V gene TRBV7-7 combines with J gene TRBJ2-1; 14 bases agree with TRBD2. Germline V gene sequence: CDR1 SSHAT, CDR2 FNYEAQ (reference sequence). The CDR3 is made up of 15 amino acids. CDR3 nucleotide sequence: TGTGCTAGCAGCATGGGACTAGCGGGGGTCGATGAGCAGTTCTTC. Protein product: CASSMGLAGVDEQFF.

The chain has TRBV12-5 and TRBJ2-7; a possible D gene is TRBD1 (5 bases). CDR3 size: 15 residues. From germline, CDR1 is LGHNT and CDR2 FRNRAP. V was shortened by 5 bases and J by 2 bases, with 16 bases between the two germline ends. The chain's CDR3 is CASGPNPGNAYEQYF. The CDR3 bases are TGTGCTAGTGGTCCCAACCCAGGGAATGCCTACGAGCAGTACTTC. Together with reference TRBV12-5 and TRBJ2-7, the CDR3 gives the full variable domain: DARVTQTPRHKVTEMGQEVTMRCQPILGHNTVFWYRQTMMQGLELLAYFRNRAPLDDSGMPKDRFSAEMPDATLATLKIQPSEPRDSAVYFCASGPNPGNAYEQYFGPGTRLTVT.

By share of the sample, this clone is medium-sized. V gene TRBV2 combines with J gene TRBJ1-1; 7 nucleotides align to TRBD1. Germline CDR1 reads SNHLY; CDR2 reads FYNNEI. The junction had 7 bases not matched to a gene; V was cut back by 2 bases and J by 1 base. This CDR3 has 16 amino acids. CDR3 residues: CASSEYPRQGNTEAFF. The CDR3 coding sequence is TGTGCCAGCAGTGAATACCCAAGACAGGGGAACACTGAAGCTTTCTTT.